Listed here are 28 T cell receptor beta chains from one sample, sequenced in a study of cytomegalovirus exposure and HLA in healthy donors. The PCR ran on 60 Vbeta and 13 Jbeta primers. TCRdb's table, derived via immunoSEQ multiplex PCR, lists solely in-frame clones and lacks some. The sample includes 130,000 to 150,000 clones. What was sequenced was PBMCs. These receptors came from a man aged 40-50 years in good health and CMV-seronegative.

The J gene is TRBJ2-2, the V gene TRBV5-3, with 9 bases matching TRBD2. TRBV5-3 is annotated as an ORF whose role is uncertain. Trimming cost V 3 bases and J 4 bases; bases outside gene matches: 4. This CDR3 is 15 amino acids long. CDR3 region: CARSWRGGATGELFF. The CDR3 DNA sequence: TGTGCCAGAAGCTGGCGCGGGGGGGCCACCGGGGAGCTGTTTTTT.

This rearrangement joins TRBV5-1 to TRBJ2-3; 12 bases are shared with TRBD2. The CDR3 contains 15 residues. Losses at the gene ends were 7 bases for V and 3 bases for J; bases not matched to a gene: 6. Germline values: CDR1 SGHRS, CDR2 YFSETQ. The CDR3 DNA follows: TGCGCCAGCCGTCTAGCGGGGGGGCCTACAGATACGCAGTATTTT. This encodes CASRLAGGPTDTQYF.

V usage is TRBV29-1 and J usage is TRBJ2-1, with D perhaps TRBD2 (6 bases). Germline CDR1 and CDR2: SQVTM and ANQGSEA. Trimming shortened V by 6 bases and J by 7 bases, and 10 bases separated the two germline ends. The CDR3 is made up of 11 amino acids. CDR3 protein: CSVRLVNEQFF. The CDR3 DNA reads as TGCAGCGTCCGACTAGTAAATGAGCAGTTCTTC.

The chain joins TRBV9 to TRBJ1-1; D gene uncertain. This CDR3 is built from 13 residues. Germline CDR1 reads SGDLS; CDR2 reads YYNGEE. With 3 bases removed from V and 1 base from J, the gap between germline ends came to 7 bases. CDR3 sequence: CASSARSNTEAFF. Here the CDR3 DNA reads TGTGCCAGCAGCGCCCGGTCGAACACTGAAGCTTTCTTT.

The V call is TRBV9, the J call TRBJ1-1, with TRBD1 identical over 10 bases. Trimming cost V 4 bases and J 3 bases; bases outside gene matches: 12. The CDR3 loop spans 17 amino acids. CDR1 and CDR2 from the germline V gene are SGDLS and YYNGEE. CDR3 residues: CASSPRQGALGDTEAFF. The CDR3 DNA reads TGTGCCAGCAGCCCTAGACAGGGGGCGCTCGGTGACACTGAAGCTTTCTTT.

The chain recombines TRBV5-1 with TRBJ2-5, with a possible D match to TRBD1 (5 bases). The DNA end favors TRBJ2-7, so the J call may be wrong. This CDR3 comprises 12 residues. Looked up from germline, CDR1 is SGHRS and CDR2 is YFSETQ. The CDR3 region is CASSLERGEQYF. DNA for the CDR3: TGCGCCAGCAGCTTGGAAAGGGGCGAGCAGTACTTC.

The gene calls are TRBV6-5 and TRBJ2-7; TRBD2 is a possible D gene (7 bases). Trimming took 7 bases from V and 7 from J, leaving 17 bases between them. The V gene's germline CDR1 is MNHEY and CDR2 SVGAGI. The CDR3 has 13 amino acids. The CDR3 nucleotides are TGTGCCAGCACCAAACAGGGACTACGAGAGCAGTACTTC. Its translation: CASTKQGLREQYF.

The rearrangement joins TRBV7-2 to TRBJ1-2; D remains unclear. The CDR3 covers 14 residues. Germline CDR1 reads SGHTA; CDR2 reads FQGNSA. V lost 5 bases to trimming and J lost 4 bases, with 14 bases between them. The CDR3 coding sequence is TGTGCCAGCAGCCCCCAGGATTTCAGCTATGGCTACACCTTC. This codes for CASSPQDFSYGYTF.

This sequence joins TRBV29-1 and TRBJ2-3; possible D gene TRBD2, 6 bases. V was trimmed by 6 bases and J by 1 base, leaving 17 bases between them. This CDR3 contains 15 residues. The V gene's germline CDR1 is SQVTM and CDR2 ANQGSEA. Here the CDR3 DNA reads TGCAGCGTGCCACCGGCGGGGTGGGGCACAGATACGCAGTATTTT. Its translation is CSVPPAGWGTDTQYF.

V and J are TRBV5-6 and TRBJ1-1, with TRBD1 matching 7 bases. The V segment lost 8 bases and the J segment 4 bases; nucleotides outside the gene matches: 11. This CDR3 has 14 amino acids. Germline values: CDR1 SGHDT, CDR2 YYEEEE. This CDR3 is CARNKQGWSTEAFF. In DNA, the CDR3 is TGTGCCAGAAATAAACAGGGGTGGAGCACTGAAGCTTTCTTT.

The rearrangement uses TRBV28 and TRBJ1-4; 7 nucleotides line up with TRBD1. The CDR3 length is 14 residues. The germline V gene encodes CDR1 MDHEN and CDR2 SYDVKM. J gave up 4 bases and V 5 bases, and 4 bases lay outside the gene matches. The CDR3 DNA sequence: TGTGCCAGCAGTGCACAGGGGATTAATGAAAAACTGTTTTTT. Translation: CASSAQGINEKLFF.

This sequence joins TRBV9 and TRBJ2-7, with D tentatively TRBD1 (6 bases). From germline, CDR1 is SGDLS and CDR2 YYNGEE. This CDR3 has 15 amino acids. The V end lost 2 bases, the J end lost 4 bases, and 16 bases lay between the germline ends. The CDR3 region is CASSVRDIGVYEQYF. CDR3 nucleotides: TGTGCCAGCAGCGTCCGGGACATTGGCGTGTACGAGCAGTACTTC.

The chain couples TRBV5-6 to TRBJ1-5, with D perhaps matching TRBD1 (6 bases). In germline, CDR1 is SGHDT, CDR2 YYEEEE. The CDR3 covers 15 residues. The V and J ends lost 0 bases and 7 bases respectively, with 14 bases between them. This CDR3 is CASSLVSRGDQPQHF. Written as DNA, the CDR3 is TGTGCCAGCAGCTTGGTGTCCAGGGGTGACCAGCCCCAGCATTTT.

The rearrangement uses TRBV4-3 and TRBJ2-7; weak D call: TRBD1 (7 bases). The V and J ends lost 4 bases and 4 bases respectively, with 11 bases between them. The length of the CDR3 is 13 residues. Germline CDR1 and CDR2: LGHNA and YSLEER. As DNA, the CDR3 is TGCGCCAGCAGCCCTCAGGGGGGTTACGAGCAGTACTTC. Translating gives CASSPQGGYEQYF.

CDR3 DNA: TGTGCCAGCAGTGGAGGGCGGGGGGGCTGGTACGAGCAGTACTTC. This sequence encodes CASSGGRGGWYEQYF. The chain carries TRBV2 and TRBJ2-7, with 9 bases fitting TRBD2. V dropped 4 bases and J dropped 4; count of bases not matched to a gene: 8. The V gene's germline CDR1 is SNHLY and CDR2 FYNNEI. This CDR3 comprises 15 residues. The complete variable domain, with remaining parts taken from reference TRBV2 and TRBJ2-7, reads EPEVTQTPSHQVTQMGQEVILRCVPISNHLYFYWYRQILGQKVEFLVSFYNNEISEKSEIFDDQFSVERPDGSNFTLKIRSTKLEDSAMYFCASSGGRGGWYEQYFGPGTRLTVT.

The chain uses TRBV10-3 and TRBJ1-2; TRBD1 might be the D (5 bases). Trimming cost V 6 bases and J 4 bases, with 18 bases left between them. The CDR3 sequence is 15 residues long. Germline V gives CDR1 ENHRY, CDR2 SYGVKD. CDR3 in DNA: TGTGCCATCAGCGATGGGGGGGAGTCGACCTATGGCTACACCTTC. It encodes CAISDGGESTYGYTF.

The V gene is TRBV19, the J gene TRBJ2-1; 7 bases are a match to TRBD2. This CDR3 region has 14 residues. Germline CDR1 is LNHDA and CDR2 is SQIVND (reference sequence). With 10 bases clipped from V and 4 bases from J, the junction kept 10 bases outside the gene matches. CDR3 in DNA: TGTGCCACCGCGAGCGGGGATTCTTACAATGAGCAGTTCTTC. Encoded protein: CATASGDSYNEQFF. Looking up the rest from reference TRBV19 and TRBJ2-1 gives the full variable domain: DGGITQSPKYLFRKEGQNVTLSCEQNLNHDAMYWYRQDPGQGLRLIYYSQIVNDFQKGDIAEGYSVSREKKESFPLTVTSAQKNPTAFYLCATASGDSYNEQFFGPGTRLTVL.

This rearrangement joins TRBV4-3 to TRBJ2-1, with 7 bases that match TRBD2. The germline gives CDR1 LGHNA, CDR2 YSLEER. The V and J ends lost 0 bases and 0 bases, in that order; junction bases with no gene match: 8. The CDR3 is made up of 18 amino acids. The CDR3 nucleotides are TGCGCCAGCAGCCAAGACTACGCGGGGGTCAGCTCCTACAATGAGCAGTTCTTC. It is translated as CASSQDYAGVSSYNEQFF.

This chain uses TRBV20-1 with TRBJ2-7, with a possible D match to TRBD1 (6 bases). Germline V gene data show CDR1 as DFQATT and CDR2 as SNEGSKA (reference sequence). The CDR3 sequence is 11 residues long. Between the trimmed V and J ends, which lost 6 bases and 6 bases, there was a span of 12 bases. CDR3 nucleotide sequence: TGCAGTGCAAGGGGGTCGGGCGAGCAGTACTTC. This encodes CSARGSGEQYF.

The chain has TRBV11-1 and TRBJ2-7, with 7 positions matching TRBD1. In germline, CDR1 is SGHAT, CDR2 FQDESV (reference sequence). V lost 1 base, J lost 3 bases, and 6 bases stayed unmatched. The CDR3 loop spans 15 amino acids. The CDR3 DNA is TGTGCCAGCAGCTTAGAAGGACAGGCCCTCTACGAGCAGTACTTC. This translates into CASSLEGQALYEQYF.

J is TRBJ1-6 and V is TRBV7-6; 12 nucleotides line up with TRBD1. This CDR3 spans 16 amino acids. The germline V gene encodes CDR1 SGHVS and CDR2 FNYEAQ. V lost 5 bases and J lost 9; bases outside the gene matches: 8. The CDR3 DNA follows: TGTGCCAGCAGCCCATCGGGACAGGGGGCGCGTTCACCCCTCCACTTT. Translated, it gives CASSPSGQGARSPLHF.

This chain joins TRBV28 and TRBJ2-3, with D maybe TRBD2 (5 bases). Germline CDR1 and CDR2: MDHEN and SYDVKM. The length of the CDR3 is 12 residues. Trimming pared 7 bases from V and 1 base from J, leaving 6 bases between. CDR3 in DNA: TGTGCCAGCATGAGGGGCACAGATACGCAGTATTTT. Translating gives CASMRGTDTQYF.

The chain uses TRBV7-2 and TRBJ2-5; 7 nucleotides line up with TRBD2. The CDR3 contains 15 residues. Trimming took 1 base from V and 4 from J; bases not matched to a gene: 6. In germline, CDR1 is SGHTA, CDR2 FQGNSA. For the CDR3, the DNA is TGTGCCAGCAGCTTAGTTCGGGGGGTTGGAGAGACCCAGTACTTC. Its protein product is CASSLVRGVGETQYF.

The rearrangement joins TRBV18 to TRBJ1-6; 9 positions agree with TRBD1. J lost 9 bases, V lost 5 bases, and 8 bases had no gene match. Germline values: CDR1 KGHSH, CDR2 LQKENI. The CDR3 runs 15 residues. CDR3 nucleotide sequence: TGTGCCAGCTCAACCGACAGGGGGAATCCTTCACCCCTCCACTTT. It encodes CASSTDRGNPSPLHF.

The V and J genes are TRBV18 and TRBJ2-1; 7 bases fit TRBD2. Trimming at V came to 4 bases and at J to 7 bases, leaving 10 bases not matched to a gene. The CDR3 consists of 15 residues. Germline CDR1 and CDR2: KGHSH and LQKENI. The CDR3 protein is CASSQRPGEGNEQFF. The CDR3 region has the DNA TGTGCCAGCTCACAACGTCCCGGGGAGGGGAATGAGCAGTTCTTC.

V gene TRBV5-6 combines with J gene TRBJ2-7; 9 nucleotides agree with TRBD1. After removal of 4 bases from V and 4 bases from J, the junction contained 6 bases not matched to a gene. This CDR3 contains 14 residues. Germline V gives CDR1 SGHDT, CDR2 YYEEEE. CDR3: CASSTGTGIYEQYF. As DNA, the CDR3 is TGTGCCAGCAGCACCGGGACAGGGATTTACGAGCAGTACTTC.

The J gene is TRBJ2-4, the V gene TRBV6-5; 7 nucleotides agree with TRBD1. Germline trimming cut 4 bases from V and 4 bases from J; bases unmatched to any gene: 7. Germline assignment: CDR1 MNHEY and CDR2 SVGAGI. This CDR3 has 15 amino acids. In nucleotides, the CDR3 is TGTGCCAGCAGTTCTCCGAAGGGGGCGAAAAACATTCAGTACTTC. It codes for CASSSPKGAKNIQYF.

The genes are TRBV5-1 and TRBJ1-4; 7 nucleotides agree with TRBD1. V was pared by 0 bases and J by 3 bases, with 11 bases of the junction left unmatched. Per germline, CDR1 SGHRS and CDR2 YFSETQ. The CDR3 loop spans 18 amino acids. The chain's CDR3 is CASSLGPYRGSANEKLFF. As DNA, the CDR3 is TGCGCCAGCAGCTTGGGACCCTACAGGGGCTCGGCTAATGAAAAACTGTTTTTT.